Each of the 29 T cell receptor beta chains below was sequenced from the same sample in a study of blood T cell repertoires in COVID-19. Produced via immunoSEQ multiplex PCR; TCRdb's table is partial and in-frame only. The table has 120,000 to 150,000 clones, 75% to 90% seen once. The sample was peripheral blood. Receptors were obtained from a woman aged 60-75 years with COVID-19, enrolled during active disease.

The DNA of the CDR3 is TGTGCCAGCAGCTCTGCAGGGGGCACAGATACGCAGTATTTT. Amino acids: CASSSAGGTDTQYF. This rearrangement joins TRBV5-6 to TRBJ2-3, with D possibly matching TRBD1 (6 bases). This CDR3 comprises 14 residues. Trimming left V 3 bases short and J 1 base short, with 9 bases between. CDR1 SGHDT and CDR2 YYEEEE come from the germline V gene.

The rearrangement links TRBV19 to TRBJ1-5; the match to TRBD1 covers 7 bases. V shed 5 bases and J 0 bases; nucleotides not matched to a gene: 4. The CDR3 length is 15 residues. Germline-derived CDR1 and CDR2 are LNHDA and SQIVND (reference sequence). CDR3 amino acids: CASSSDRASNQPQHF. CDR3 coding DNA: TGTGCCAGTAGTTCTGACAGGGCTAGCAATCAGCCCCAGCATTTT.

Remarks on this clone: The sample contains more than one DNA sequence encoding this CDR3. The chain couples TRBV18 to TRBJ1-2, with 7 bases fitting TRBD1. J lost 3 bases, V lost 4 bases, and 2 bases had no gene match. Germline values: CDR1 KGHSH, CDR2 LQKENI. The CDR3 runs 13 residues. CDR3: CASSQDRDYGYTF. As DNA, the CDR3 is TGTGCCAGCTCACAAGACAGGGACTATGGCTACACCTTC.

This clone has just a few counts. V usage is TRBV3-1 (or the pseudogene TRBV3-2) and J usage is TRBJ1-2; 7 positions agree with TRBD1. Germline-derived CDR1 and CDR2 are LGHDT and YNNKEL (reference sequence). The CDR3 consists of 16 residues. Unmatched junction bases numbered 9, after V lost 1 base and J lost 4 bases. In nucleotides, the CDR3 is TGTGCCAGCAGCCAAGCTTCAGGACAGGTGACCTATGGCTACACCTTC. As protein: CASSQASGQVTYGYTF.

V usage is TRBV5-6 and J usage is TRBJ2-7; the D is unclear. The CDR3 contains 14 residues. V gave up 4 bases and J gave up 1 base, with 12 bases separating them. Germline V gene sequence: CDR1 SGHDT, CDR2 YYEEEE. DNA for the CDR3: TGTGCCAGCAGCCTTAGTTCGGTTTCCTACGAGCAGTACTTC. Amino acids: CASSLSSVSYEQYF.

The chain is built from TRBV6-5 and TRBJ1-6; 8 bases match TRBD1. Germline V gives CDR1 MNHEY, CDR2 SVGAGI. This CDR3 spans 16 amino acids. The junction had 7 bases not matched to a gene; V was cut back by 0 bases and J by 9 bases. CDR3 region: CASSYSFPGGFSPLHF. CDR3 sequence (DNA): TGTGCCAGCAGTTACTCCTTTCCAGGGGGCTTTTCACCCCTCCACTTT.

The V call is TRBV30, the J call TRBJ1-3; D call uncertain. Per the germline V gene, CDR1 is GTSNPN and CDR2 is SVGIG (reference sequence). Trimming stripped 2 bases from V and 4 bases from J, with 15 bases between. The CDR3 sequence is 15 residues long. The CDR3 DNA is TGTGCCTGGAGTCCCCTCGGGGTCTCAGGAAACACCATATATTTT. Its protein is CAWSPLGVSGNTIYF.

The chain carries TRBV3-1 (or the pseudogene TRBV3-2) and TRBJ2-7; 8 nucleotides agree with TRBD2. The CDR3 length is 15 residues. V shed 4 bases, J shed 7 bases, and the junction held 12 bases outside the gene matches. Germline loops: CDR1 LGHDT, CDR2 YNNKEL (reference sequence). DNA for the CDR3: TGTGCCAGCAGCCCCTTTAGTAGCGGGGCCTTGGAGCAGTACTTC. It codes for CASSPFSSGALEQYF.

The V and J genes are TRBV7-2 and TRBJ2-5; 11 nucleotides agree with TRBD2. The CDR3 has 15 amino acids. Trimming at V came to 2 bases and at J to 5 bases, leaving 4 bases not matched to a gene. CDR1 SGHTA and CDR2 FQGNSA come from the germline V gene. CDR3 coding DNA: TGTGCCAGCAGCTTACTGGGACTAGCGGAGGAGACCCAGTACTTC. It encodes CASSLLGLAEETQYF.

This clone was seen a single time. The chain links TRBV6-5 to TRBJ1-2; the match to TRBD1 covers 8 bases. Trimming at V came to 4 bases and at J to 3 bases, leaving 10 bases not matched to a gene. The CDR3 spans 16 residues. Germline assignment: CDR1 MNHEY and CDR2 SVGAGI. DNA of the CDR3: TGTGCCAGCAGTTCCCTCCAGGGGGCGGGGGACTATGGCTACACCTTC. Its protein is CASSSLQGAGDYGYTF.

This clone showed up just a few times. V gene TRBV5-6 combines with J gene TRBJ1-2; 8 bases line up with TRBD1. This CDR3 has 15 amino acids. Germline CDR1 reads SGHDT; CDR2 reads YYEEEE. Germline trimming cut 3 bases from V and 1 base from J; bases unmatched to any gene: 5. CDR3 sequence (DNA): TGTGCCAGCAGCTACCTGACAGGGGATAACTATGGCTACACCTTC. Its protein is CASSYLTGDNYGYTF.

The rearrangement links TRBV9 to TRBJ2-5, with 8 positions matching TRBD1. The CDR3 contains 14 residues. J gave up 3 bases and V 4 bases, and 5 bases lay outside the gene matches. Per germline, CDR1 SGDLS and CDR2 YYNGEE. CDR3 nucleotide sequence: TGTGCCAGCAGCCCCGGGACAGGAGAAGAGACCCAGTACTTC. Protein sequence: CASSPGTGEETQYF.

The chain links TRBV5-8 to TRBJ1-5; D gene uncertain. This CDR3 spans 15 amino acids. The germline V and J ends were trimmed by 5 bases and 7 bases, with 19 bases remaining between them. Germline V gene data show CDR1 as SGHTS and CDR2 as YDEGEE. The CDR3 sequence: CASSHQRGADQPQHF. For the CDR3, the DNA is TGTGCCAGCAGTCACCAACGGGGAGCCGACCAGCCCCAGCATTTT.

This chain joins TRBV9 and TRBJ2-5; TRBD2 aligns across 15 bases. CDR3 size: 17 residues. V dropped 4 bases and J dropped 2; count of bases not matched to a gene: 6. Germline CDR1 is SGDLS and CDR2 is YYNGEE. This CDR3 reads CASSPGLAGGIQETQYF. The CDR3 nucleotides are TGTGCCAGCAGCCCCGGACTAGCGGGGGGGATTCAAGAGACCCAGTACTTC.

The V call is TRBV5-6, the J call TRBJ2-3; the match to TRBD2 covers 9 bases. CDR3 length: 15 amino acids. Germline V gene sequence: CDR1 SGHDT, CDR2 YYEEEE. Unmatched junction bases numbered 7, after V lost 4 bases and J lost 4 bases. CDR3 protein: CASSPASGAADTQYF. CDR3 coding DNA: TGTGCCAGCAGCCCAGCTAGCGGGGCCGCAGATACGCAGTATTTT.

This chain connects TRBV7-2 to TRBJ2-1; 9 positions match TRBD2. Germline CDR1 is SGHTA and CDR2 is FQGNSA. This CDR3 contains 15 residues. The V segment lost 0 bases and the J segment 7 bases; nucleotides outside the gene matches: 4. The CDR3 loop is CASSLALAGQNEQFF. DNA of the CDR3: TGTGCCAGCAGCTTAGCACTAGCGGGTCAGAATGAGCAGTTCTTC.

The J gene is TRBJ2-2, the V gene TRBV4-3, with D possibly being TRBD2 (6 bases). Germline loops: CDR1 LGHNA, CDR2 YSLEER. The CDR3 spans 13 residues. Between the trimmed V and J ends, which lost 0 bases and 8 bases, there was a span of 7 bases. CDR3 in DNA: TGCGCCAGCAGCCAAGATCGGGGGGGGGAGCTGTTTTTT. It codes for CASSQDRGGELFF.

This CDR3 is CATSRGTGLYEQYF. Here the CDR3 DNA reads TGTGCCACCAGCAGGGGGACAGGTCTTTACGAGCAGTACTTC. This chain joins TRBV15 and TRBJ2-7; 8 nucleotides align to TRBD1. Germline V gives CDR1 LNHNV, CDR2 YYDKDF (reference sequence). With V trimmed by 3 bases and J by 4 bases, 5 bases remained unmatched. The CDR3 is 14 amino acids.

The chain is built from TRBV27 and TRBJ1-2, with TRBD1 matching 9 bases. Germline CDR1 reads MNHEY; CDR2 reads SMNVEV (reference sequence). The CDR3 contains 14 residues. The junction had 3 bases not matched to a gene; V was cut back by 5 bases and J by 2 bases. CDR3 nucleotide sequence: TGTGCCAGCAGTCAACAGGGGGCAAACTATGGCTACACCTTC. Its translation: CASSQQGANYGYTF.

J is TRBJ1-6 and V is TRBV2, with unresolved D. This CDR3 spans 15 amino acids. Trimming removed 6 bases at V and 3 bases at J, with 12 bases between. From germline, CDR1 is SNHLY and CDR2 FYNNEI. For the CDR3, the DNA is TGTGCCAGCAGGAGAGGGCTCAACTATAATTCACCCCTCCACTTT. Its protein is CASRRGLNYNSPLHF.

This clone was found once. CDR3 DNA sequence: TGCGCCAGCAGCACCCGGGACAGGGGGCCCTACGAGCAGTACTTC. Translated: CASSTRDRGPYEQYF. The J gene is TRBJ2-7, the V gene TRBV5-1; 12 positions match TRBD1. J gave up 2 bases and V 4 bases, and 4 bases lay outside the gene matches. Germline V gene lookup returns CDR1 SGHRS and CDR2 YFSETQ. This CDR3 has 15 amino acids.

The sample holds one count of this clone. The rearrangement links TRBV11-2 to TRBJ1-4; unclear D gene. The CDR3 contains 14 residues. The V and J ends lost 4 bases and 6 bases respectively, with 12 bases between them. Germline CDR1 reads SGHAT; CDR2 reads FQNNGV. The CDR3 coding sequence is TGTGCCAGCAGCTCCCCCGGCCGGGATGAAAAACTGTTTTTT. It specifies CASSSPGRDEKLFF.

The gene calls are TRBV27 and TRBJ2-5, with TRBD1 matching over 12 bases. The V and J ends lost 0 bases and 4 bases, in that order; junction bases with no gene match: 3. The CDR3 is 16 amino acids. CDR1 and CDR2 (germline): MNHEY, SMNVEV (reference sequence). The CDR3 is CASSLSGTGGRETQYF. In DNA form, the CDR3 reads TGTGCCAGCAGTTTATCCGGGACAGGGGGCCGAGAGACCCAGTACTTC.

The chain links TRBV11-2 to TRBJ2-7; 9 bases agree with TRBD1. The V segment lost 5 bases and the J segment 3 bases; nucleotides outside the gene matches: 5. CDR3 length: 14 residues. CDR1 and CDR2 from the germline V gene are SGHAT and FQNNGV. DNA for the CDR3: TGTGCCAGCAGCCCGACAGGGGGAAACTACGAGCAGTACTTC. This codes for CASSPTGGNYEQYF.

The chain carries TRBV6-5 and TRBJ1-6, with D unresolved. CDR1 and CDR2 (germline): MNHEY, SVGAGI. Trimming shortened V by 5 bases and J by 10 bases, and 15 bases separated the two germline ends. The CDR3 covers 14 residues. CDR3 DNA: TGTGCCAGCAGTCCCGGCGGGGTTGACTCACCCCTCCACTTT. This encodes CASSPGGVDSPLHF.

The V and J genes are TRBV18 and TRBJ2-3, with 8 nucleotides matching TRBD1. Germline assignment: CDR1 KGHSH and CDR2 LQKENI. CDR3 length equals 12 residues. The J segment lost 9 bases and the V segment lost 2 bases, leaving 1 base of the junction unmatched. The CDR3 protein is CASSPGQGTQYF. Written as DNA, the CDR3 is TGTGCCAGCTCACCAGGACAGGGAACGCAGTATTTT. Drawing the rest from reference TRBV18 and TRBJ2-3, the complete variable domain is NAGVMQNPRHLVRRRGQEARLRCSPMKGHSHVYWYRQLPEEGLKFMVYLQKENIIDESGMPKERFSAEFPKEGPSILRIQQVVRGDSAAYFCASSPGQGTQYFGPGTRLTVL.

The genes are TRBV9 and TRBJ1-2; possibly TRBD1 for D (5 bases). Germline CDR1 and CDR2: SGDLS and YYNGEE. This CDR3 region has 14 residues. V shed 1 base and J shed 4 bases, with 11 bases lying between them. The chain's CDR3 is CASSVLSGIYGYTF. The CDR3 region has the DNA TGTGCCAGCAGCGTACTCTCAGGGATCTATGGCTACACCTTC.

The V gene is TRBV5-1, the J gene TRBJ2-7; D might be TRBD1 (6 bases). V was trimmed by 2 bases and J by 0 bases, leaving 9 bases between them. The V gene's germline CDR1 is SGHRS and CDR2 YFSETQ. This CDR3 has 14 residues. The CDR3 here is CASSLDRFSYEQYF. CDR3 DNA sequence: TGCGCCAGCAGCTTAGACAGGTTCTCCTACGAGCAGTACTTC. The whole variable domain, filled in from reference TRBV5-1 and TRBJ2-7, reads KAGVTQTPRYLIKTRGQQVTLSCSPISGHRSVSWYQQTPGQGLQFLFEYFSETQRNKGNFPGRFSGRQFSNSRSEMNVSTLELGDSALYLCASSLDRFSYEQYFGPGTRLTVT.

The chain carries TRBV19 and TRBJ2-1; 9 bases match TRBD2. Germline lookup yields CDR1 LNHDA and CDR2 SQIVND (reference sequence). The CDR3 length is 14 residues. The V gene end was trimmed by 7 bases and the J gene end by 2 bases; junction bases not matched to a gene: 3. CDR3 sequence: CASIERGAYNEQFF. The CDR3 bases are TGTGCCAGTATAGAGCGGGGGGCCTACAATGAGCAGTTCTTC.